This TCR beta chain comes out of a study of blood T cells in healthy people across ages (dated by TCRdb to about 2015). In terms of the full investigation: In model experiments, roughly one uniquely barcoded TCR beta cDNA molecule per two T cells was captured by template switching. The study measured age-related changes in TCR beta repertoire diversity using deep sequencing normalized with unique cDNA molecular identifiers. Donors were grouped into four age groups: young (average roughly 16 years), middle-aged (about 40), aged (around 60) and long-lived (approximately 78). To avoid experimental bias, donors of different ages were spread randomly across the sequencing lanes. For two donors (one aged 18 to 30 and one aged 80 or older), the study analyzed two additional independent replicas of 1 million unique cDNA reads from the same blood draw. Findings and caveats that apply to the study as a whole: Because the CMV infection status of the donors was unknown, age-related changes in expanded clonotypes may potentially have been confounded. Estimates of total diversity based on one million sequenced T cells were considered lower bounds and underestimates. A strong correlation was found between observed TCR beta diversity and the percentage of naive T cells measured by flow cytometry. Because profiling used bulk unsorted PBMCs, naive and antigen-experienced compartments could not be compared conclusively. As age increased, observed TCR beta diversity per million T cells dropped in a roughly linear way, and a significant reduction was already evident by age approximately 40. Compared with the aged group, the long-lived group had more naive CD4+ T cells, fewer expanded clones and increased TCR diversity, suggesting age selection.

As to this clonotype: Its cognate antigen has yet to be identified. Qualities for individual bases were not recorded, and no much larger clone is one base off.

Receptor libraries were prepared by 5' RACE. Sequencing took place on an Illumina HiSeq 2500. The second PCR ran for roughly 7 to 12 cycles and used a J-beta primer mix along with a sample-barcoded 5' primer. A template-switch 5' adaptor carrying 12 random nucleotides introduced a unique molecular identifier onto each TCR beta cDNA molecule. Each sample yielded at least 2.5 million CDR3-containing paired-end reads. The Mint cDNA synthesis kit, primed by a TRBC-specific oligonucleotide, was used to synthesize first-strand cDNA from all RNA. Following uracil-DNA glycosylase treatment, all cDNA underwent a first 18-cycle PCR with the universal primers M1SS and BC2_uni_R. Under the source paper's analysis protocol: Normalization of each sample was performed by random selection of 1 million high-quality reads, each carrying a distinct molecular identifier. Instead of being binned into consensus sequences, reads with shared molecular identifiers were discarded. CDR3 identification, clonotype clustering and error correction used MiTCR with a Q25 quality threshold and the strictest error-elimination algorithm. A nonparametric unseen species model using Euler transformation provided a lower-bound estimate of total TCR beta diversity. Through fastp at Q25 and MiXCR, TCRdb rebuilt clones from the public reads, retaining in-frame beta chains. CDR3 protein duplicates are merged, each entry listing the most common genes and DNA. The V and J calls follow TCRdb's processing rather than the paper's. For this sample the table gives about 1.1 million distinct CDR3 sequences, of which roughly two fifths were detected only once. The ten most abundant clones make up about an eighth of the sample.

Donors were 39 systemically healthy Caucasian individuals from Russia aged 6 to 90 years. Ten milliliters of peripheral blood were collected from each donor into EDTA-treated Vacutainer tubes. PBMCs were isolated by Ficoll-Paque density-gradient centrifugation, with at least 6 million obtained per sample. Trizol reagent was used to extract total RNA from the PBMCs, yielding at least 6 micrograms per sample. For every donor, an aliquot of PBMCs went through flow cytometry to measure the percentages of naive CD45RAhigh/CD27high T cells. What was sequenced was blood. This clonotype was obtained from a man younger than 35 in good health.

DNA sequence: TGCAGTGGCGGCAGAAACTACGAGCAGTACTTC. This gives the protein CSGGRNYEQYF. This receptor chain uses TRBV20-1 and TRBJ2-7; no D gene call is confident. V is shortened by 7 bases, J by 3 bases, and the region joining them spans 10 bases. The germline V gene (reference sequence) yields DFQATT for CDR1 and SNEGSKA for CDR2. Including the terminal cysteine and phenylalanine, the CDR3 comprises 11 residues. Only the CDR3 region is kept as DNA, spanning 33 bases read in frame from base 1.